The clone carrying this T cell receptor (beta chain) was seen at least ten times. Its target is unknown. These data are taken from a study of early T cells in non-severe SARS-CoV-2 infection. At the level of the study: Chains from this unsorted whole-blood bulk RNA could not be paired. General study findings and limits: VDJdb-based matching was biased toward anti-spike CD8 responses and missed private and CD4 specificities.

Germline V gene sequence: CDR1 SQVTM, CDR2 ANQGSEA. The ends were cut back, 4 bases at V and 2 bases at J, with 11 bases in the middle. This CDR3 region has 14 residues. Attachment of unique molecular identifiers to individual cDNA molecules was performed. TCRdb called the 5' RACE reads again in MiXCR, with one record for every CDR3 protein. This table has roughly 24,000 distinct CDR3 sequences, around 4.2% appearing once. The receptor comes from an adult who was a healthcare worker with PCR-confirmed SARS-CoV-2 infection or an uninfected control (not recorded which). What was sequenced was whole blood. This chain links TRBV29-1 with TRBJ2-2; D not resolved. In nucleotides, the CDR3 is TGCAGCGTTGTAGGCAGGCTTAACACCGGGGAGCTGTTTTTT. As protein: CSVVGRLNTGELFF.